The sequence of this TCR beta chain was determined in a study of T cell clonality in common variable immunodeficiency. This clone was picked up many times. Antigen specificity is unknown. The read terminates 3 residues before the CDR3 end, so the remaining end is supplied by the germline J gene. The study, taken as a whole, reports: CVID subjects shared fewer TCRbeta clones than healthy controls did. TCRbeta clonality was increased in CVID versus healthy controls.

Control and CVID samples contributed equal amounts of genomic DNA. Some clones are missing from TCRdb's copy, which holds only in-frame ones; the method was immunoSEQ multiplex PCR. The sample was found to contain tens of thousands of clones, and every one recurs. V shed 4 bases and J 3 bases; nucleotides not matched to a gene: 9. This CDR3 is 15 amino acids long. Germline V gene sequence: CDR1 MDHEN, CDR2 SYDVKM. Sequenced sample: peripheral blood mononuclear cells. This TCR came from a person between 18 and 69 years old in good health. V gene TRBV28 combines with J gene TRBJ2-7; 7 bases match TRBD1. Incomplete CDR3 DNA: TGTGCCAGCAGTTCCGCCGGGACAGCCCTCTACGAG. It specifies CASSSAGTALYE. The entire CDR3 protein is CASSSAGTALYEQYF.